The rows below give T cell receptor beta chains drawn from one sample of a study of blood T cell repertoires in COVID-19. Repertoires were generated with immunoSEQ multiplex PCR, while TCRdb's copy carries only in-frame clones and drops some. This table holds about 140,000 clones, 88% found once. The sequencing sample was made of peripheral blood. The receptor set was obtained from a woman aged 55-70 years with acute or convalescent COVID-19. Both conserved end residues are part of each CDR3. D genes are given only for firm matches. The size field is filled for only some rows; it gives once, few, many or a size class.

TRBV3-1/TRBV3-2	-	TRBJ1-1	TRBD1	TGTGCCAGCAGCCACTCCCTGACAGGGGGCCTTGAGGACACTGAAGCTTTCTTT	CASSHSLTGGLEDTEAFF
TRBV6-2/TRBV6-3	-	TRBJ2-5	TRBD2	TGTGCCAGCAGTTACAAGCGGGGGGCGACGTACCAAGAGACCCAGTACTTC	CASSYKRGATYQETQYF
TRBV5-1	-	TRBJ1-2	-	TGCGCCAGCAGCTTCGGACAGATAAATAACTATGGCTACACCTTC	CASSFGQINNYGYTF
TRBV3-1/TRBV3-2	-	TRBJ1-1	TRBD1	TGTGCCAGCAGCCAATCGGACAGGGGGTACACTGAAGCTTTCTTT	CASSQSDRGYTEAFF
TRBV24-1	once	TRBJ1-4	TRBD1	TGTGCCACCAACAGGGGGCCTAATGAAAAACTGTTTTTT	CATNRGPNEKLFF
TRBV19	-	TRBJ1-2	-	TGTGCCAGTAGTATTCCGGGGTTGGCCTATGGCTACACCTTC	CASSIPGLAYGYTF
TRBV30	-	TRBJ1-1	-	TGTGCCTGGAGTGTACGTTCGGGGGGCACTGAAGCTTTCTTT	CAWSVRSGGTEAFF
TRBV15	-	TRBJ2-1	-	TGTGCCACCAGCAGAGAAATCAGGCCGAACAATGAGCAGTTCTTC	CATSREIRPNNEQFF
TRBV7-2	-	TRBJ2-3	TRBD1	TGTGCCAGCAGCCCAGGGGGACCTAGCACAGATACGCAGTATTTT	CASSPGGPSTDTQYF
TRBV7-9	-	TRBJ2-6	-	TGTGCCAGCAGACATCTTACGGCAGGGGCAGCAGGGGCCAACGTCCTGACTTTC	CASRHLTAGAAGANVLTF
TRBV7-3	few	TRBJ2-7	-	TGTGCCAGCAGCGATGGGCAGGGAGGCGAGCAGTACTTC	CASSDGQGGEQYF
TRBV7-8	once	TRBJ2-2	TRBD1	TGTGCCAGCAGCTTAACCCGGGACAGTCCGCCGAACACCGGGGAGCTGTTTTTT	CASSLTRDSPPNTGELFF
TRBV11-2	-	TRBJ2-7	-	TGTGCCAGCAGCTCCGTATCCTACGAGCAGTACTTC	CASSSVSYEQYF
TRBV14	-	TRBJ2-5	TRBD1	TGTGCCAGCAGCCACAAGCCCAGACAGGGGGGTTTCCAAGAGACCCAGTACTTC	CASSHKPRQGGFQETQYF
TRBV30	-	TRBJ1-1	TRBD1	TGTGCCTGGAGGCCAACAGGGGGCACTGAAGCTTTCTTT	CAWRPTGGTEAFF
TRBV4-3	-	TRBJ2-7	TRBD1	TGCGCCAGCAGCCAGGACAGGGGGCTCTACGAGCAGTACTTC	CASSQDRGLYEQYF
TRBV6-5	many	TRBJ1-2	TRBD1	TGTGCCACCTCGGGACAGGGTAACTATGGCTACACCTTC	CATSGQGNYGYTF
TRBV28	once	TRBJ1-2	TRBD1	TGTGCCAGCTTCGCGAACAGGGGGCGGATCGGCTACACCTTC	CASFANRGRIGYTF
TRBV6-2/TRBV6-3	once	TRBJ1-6	TRBD1	TGTGCCAGCAGTCGGGGGACAGGGGGCAATTCACCCCTCCACTTT	CASSRGTGGNSPLHF
TRBV28	-	TRBJ1-2	-	TGTGCCAGCAGCTCTGTCTCGACAGGATGGGATGGCTACACCTTC	CASSSVSTGWDGYTF
TRBV29-1	once	TRBJ1-1	-	TGCAGCAGCGGGCACGTTCAAAACACTGAAGCTTTCTTT	CSSGHVQNTEAFF
TRBV9	-	TRBJ1-1	TRBD1	TGTGCCAGCAGCGTAGGCGGGACAGGGGAAGCTTTCTTT	CASSVGGTGEAFF
TRBV24-1	few	TRBJ1-3	-	TGTGCCACCAGTGACTCTTTGGGGAGCTCTGGAAACACCATATATTTT	CATSDSLGSSGNTIYF
TRBV6-1	once	TRBJ2-1	-	TGTGCCAGCAGTGAAGCGGGGTTCTCCAGGCGGGGGCCCTACAATGAGCAGTTCTTC	CASSEAGFSRRGPYNEQFF
TRBV19	-	TRBJ1-5	-	TGTGCCAGTACCCGGGGTAGATCCAATCAGCCCCAGCATTTT	CASTRGRSNQPQHF
TRBV28	few	TRBJ1-6	-	TGTGCCAGCAGTACCGACAGTTTTAATTCACCCCTCCACTTT	CASSTDSFNSPLHF
TRBV5-1	-	TRBJ1-5	-	TGCGCCAGCAGCTTGGAGGCAGGGAATCAGCCCCAGCATTTT	CASSLEAGNQPQHF